The sequence of this T cell receptor (beta chain) was determined in a study of T cell responses to AZD1222 COVID-19 vaccine. Study-wide results and limits: Once two AZD1222 doses were given, Spike-specific TCR breadth and depth went up. Sampling captured repertoires only after the peak T cell response.

Profiling relied on immunoSEQ multiplex PCR, and the TCRdb table lists in-frame clones only, not all of them. The repertoire holds about 73,000 clones, with around 88% as singletons. As for this clone: Antigen specificity is unknown.

The sample here was peripheral blood, taken on day 0 of AZD1222 vaccination. This TCR came from an adult in good health.

The DNA of the CDR3 is TGTGCCAGCAGCCTGCGGGCCGGCAACACTGAAGCTTTCTTT. Translated: CASSLRAGNTEAFF. The V call is TRBV11-2, the J call TRBJ1-1; no clear D gene. Deletions cut 5 bases from V and 2 bases from J, with 12 bases between. Germline CDR1 is SGHAT and CDR2 is FQNNGV. CDR3 length equals 14 residues.